A selection of T cell receptor beta chains follows, all from one sample in a study of vaccination effects on CD4 cells after COVID-19. The data were produced by immunoSEQ multiplex PCR, yet TCRdb's version contains in-frame clones alone and is incomplete. The sample comprises approximately 54,000 clones, roughly 80% of which are singletons, and 2% to 2.5% rests with the top ten. These receptors' antigens are unknown. This sample comprised CD4+ T cells from PBMCs cultured with HCoV-229E spike peptides, obtained before COVID-19 vaccination. Receptors originate from a human donor who received a COVID-19 vaccine. Both conserved end residues are part of each CDR3. The order of the fields is D gene, J gene, clone size, V gene, CDR3 length, CDR3 protein, CDR3 DNA. D genes are given only for firm matches. Expanded clones get a size class; other rows say once, few or many, or leave the size out.

>TRBD1|TRBJ2-2|.|TRBV7-6|15
CASSSQGANTGELFF
TGTGCCAGCAGCTCACAGGGGGCTAACACCGGGGAGCTGTTTTTT
>TRBD1|TRBJ2-2|.|TRBV6-5|14
CASRDRVATGELFF
TGTGCCAGCAGGGACAGGGTTGCCACCGGGGAGCTGTTTTTT
>.|TRBJ1-5|.|TRBV24-1|14
CATSDIGGNQPQHF
TGTGCCACCAGTGATATAGGTGGCAATCAGCCCCAGCATTTT
>TRBD1|TRBJ1-4|.|TRBV25-1|14
CASSELTGTEKLFF
TGTGCCAGCAGTGAATTGACAGGGACTGAAAAACTGTTTTTT
>.|TRBJ1-4|.|TRBV5-4|13
CASSLEPPEKLFF
TGTGCCAGCAGCTTGGAACCGCCTGAAAAACTGTTTTTT
>.|TRBJ1-3|.|TRBV28|12
CASRRGARAIYF
TGTGCCAGCCGACGGGGGGCGAGGGCCATATATTTT
>.|TRBJ1-2|once|TRBV2|14
CASRVYMGLVGYTF
TGTGCCAGCAGGGTATATATGGGGTTGGTCGGCTACACCTTC
>.|TRBJ2-4|.|TRBV19|16
CASSITGSWTKNIQYF
TGTGCCAGTAGTATTACGGGATCTTGGACCAAAAACATTCAGTACTTC
>.|TRBJ1-3|few|TRBV19|14
CASSTEAAGNTIYF
TGTGCCAGTAGTACGGAGGCAGCTGGAAACACCATATATTTT
>.|TRBJ2-3|.|TRBV5-1|14
CASSPPRVADTQYF
TGCGCCAGCAGCCCCCCAAGGGTGGCAGATACGCAGTATTTT
>.|TRBJ2-4|once|TRBV12-3/TRBV12-4|13
CASSEYTKNIQYF
TGTGCCAGCAGTGAGTACACCAAAAACATTCAGTACTTC
>TRBD1|TRBJ2-4|.|TRBV19|13
CASARGAKNIQYF
TGTGCCAGTGCCAGGGGGGCCAAAAACATTCAGTACTTC
>.|TRBJ1-3|once|TRBV28|15
CATSGEGRSGNTIYF
TGTGCCACCTCTGGAGAGGGCCGCTCTGGAAACACCATATATTTT
>.|TRBJ1-5|.|TRBV7-2|12
CASSLGGGPQHF
TGTGCCAGCAGCTTAGGGGGGGGGCCCCAGCATTTT
>TRBD2|TRBJ2-1|.|TRBV2|15
CASGRGAGGPREQFF
TGTGCCAGCGGGAGAGGAGCGGGGGGGCCCCGTGAGCAGTTCTTC
>.|TRBJ1-2|once|TRBV6-4|16
CASSAEAGLASGGYTF
TGTGCCAGCAGTGCAGAGGCAGGCCTAGCTTCGGGTGGCTACACCTTC
>.|TRBJ1-3|.|TRBV6-5|16
CASSSYVPASGNTIYF
TGTGCCAGCAGTTCCTATGTCCCCGCCTCTGGAAACACCATATATTTT
>.|TRBJ2-3|.|TRBV5-5|15
CASSQSAYSTDTQYF
TGTGCCAGCAGCCAATCCGCCTATAGCACAGATACGCAGTATTTT
>.|TRBJ2-2|.|TRBV5-4|14
CASSRDKGTGELFF
TGTGCCAGCAGCCGTGACAAAGGCACCGGGGAGCTGTTTTTT
>TRBD1|TRBJ1-1|.|TRBV30|13
CAWDRVKNTEAFF
TGTGCCTGGGACAGGGTGAAGAACACTGAAGCTTTCTTT
>.|TRBJ2-1|.|TRBV7-3|14
CASSHGTIPNEQFF
TGTGCCAGCAGCCATGGGACAATCCCCAATGAGCAGTTCTTC
>.|TRBJ1-1|few|TRBV29-1|10
CSVGDTEAFF
TGCAGCGTAGGGGACACTGAAGCTTTCTTT
>.|TRBJ2-1|.|TRBV7-9|14
CASSKDLFGNEQFF
TGTGCCAGCAGCAAAGACCTGTTTGGCAATGAGCAGTTCTTC
>TRBD2|TRBJ2-5|.|TRBV7-2|16
CASSAGLAGGQETQYF
TGTGCCAGCAGCGCGGGACTAGCGGGGGGTCAAGAGACCCAGTACTTC
>.|TRBJ2-5|.|TRBV10-3|12
CAISERAETQYF
TGTGCCATCAGTGAGAGGGCGGAGACCCAGTACTTC
>.|TRBJ2-4|.|TRBV5-6|17
CASSLGATSVAKNIQYF
TGTGCCAGCAGCTTAGGGGCAACGTCGGTAGCCAAAAACATTCAGTACTTC
>.|TRBJ1-2|.|TRBV5-1|15
CASSPKGEPLYGYTF
TGCGCCAGCAGCCCCAAGGGAGAACCCTTATATGGCTACACCTTC
>.|TRBJ1-3|few|TRBV9|15
CASSAEGRAGNTIYF
TGTGCCAGCAGCGCCGAGGGCAGGGCTGGAAACACCATATATTTT
>.|TRBJ2-2|.|TRBV18|14
CASSPVLNTGELFF
TGTGCCAGCTCACCCGTCTTGAACACCGGGGAGCTGTTTTTT
>.|TRBJ1-1|.|TRBV19|13
CASSAVGGYRAFF
TGTGCCAGTAGTGCTGTTGGGGGGTATAGAGCTTTCTTT
>TRBD2|TRBJ2-2|.|TRBV12-3/TRBV12-4|13
CATGLANTGELFF
TGTGCCACCGGACTAGCCAACACCGGGGAGCTGTTTTTT
>TRBD1|TRBJ2-4|few|TRBV28|17
CASSLSGQGAAKNIQYF
TGTGCCAGCAGTTTATCCGGACAGGGGGCAGCCAAAAACATTCAGTACTTC
>TRBD2|TRBJ2-1|.|TRBV4-1|19
CASSQTGLAGAQSNNEQFF
TGCGCCAGCAGCCAAACGGGACTAGCGGGGGCTCAATCCAACAATGAGCAGTTCTTC
>.|TRBJ1-3|.|TRBV6-6|15
CASSIQVGSGNTIYF
TGTGCCAGCAGTATCCAAGTCGGCTCTGGAAACACCATATATTTT
>.|TRBJ2-3|.|TRBV5-1|15
CASSMGYSSTDTQYF
TGCGCCAGCAGCATGGGATATTCTAGCACAGATACGCAGTATTTT
>.|TRBJ2-6|.|TRBV24-1|18
CATSSSPGPQSGANVLTF
TGTGCCACCAGTTCTTCCCCGGGACCCCAATCTGGGGCCAACGTCCTGACTTTC
>TRBD1|TRBJ2-3|.|TRBV27|18
CASSLRVWGQGRPDTQYF
TGTGCCAGCAGTTTAAGGGTGTGGGGACAGGGGAGACCAGATACGCAGTATTTT